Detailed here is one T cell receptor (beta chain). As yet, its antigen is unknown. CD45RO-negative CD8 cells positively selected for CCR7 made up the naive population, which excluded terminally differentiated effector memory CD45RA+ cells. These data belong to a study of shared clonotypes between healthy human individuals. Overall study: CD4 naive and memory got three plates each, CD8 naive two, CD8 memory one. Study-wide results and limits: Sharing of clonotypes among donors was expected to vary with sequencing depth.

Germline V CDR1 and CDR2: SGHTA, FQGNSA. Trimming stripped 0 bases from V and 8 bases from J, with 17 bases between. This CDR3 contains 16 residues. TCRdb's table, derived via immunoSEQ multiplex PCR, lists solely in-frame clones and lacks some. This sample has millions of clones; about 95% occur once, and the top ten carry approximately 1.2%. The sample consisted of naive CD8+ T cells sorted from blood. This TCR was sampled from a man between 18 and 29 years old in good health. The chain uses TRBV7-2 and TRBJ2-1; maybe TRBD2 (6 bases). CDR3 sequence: CASSLAGQGRRDEQFF. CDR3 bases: TGTGCCAGCAGCTTAGCTGGTCAGGGAAGGAGGGATGAGCAGTTCTTC.